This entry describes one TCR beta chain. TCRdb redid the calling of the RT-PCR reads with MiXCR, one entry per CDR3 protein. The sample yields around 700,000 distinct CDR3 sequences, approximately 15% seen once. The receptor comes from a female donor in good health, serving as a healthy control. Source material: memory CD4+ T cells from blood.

Here the CDR3 reads CASSLGILQEQFF. The CDR3 DNA reads as TGTGCCAGCAGCTTAGGAATCCTCCAGGAGCAGTTCTTC. The rearrangement uses TRBV7-2 and TRBJ2-1; D call uncertain. V shed 1 base and J shed 10 bases, with 11 bases lying between them. In germline, CDR1 is SGHTA, CDR2 FQGNSA. The CDR3 sequence is 13 residues long.